The clone carrying this T cell receptor beta chain was seen once. As yet, its antigen is unknown. Just one base apart from a much larger clone, this may be a read error. Because the CDR3 is missing its conserved closing phenylalanine or tryptophan, this is likely a read error. This specimen belongs to a study of Graves' ophthalmopathy and Graves' hyperthyroidism. Findings of the study overall: Blood contained most expanded thyroid clonotypes exceeding 0.001 frequency.

RNA served as the template for amplifying TCR beta CDR3 regions. HTBI primers primed a first-round RT-PCR, and a second-round multiplex PCR followed. MiXCR was run by TCRdb on the multiplex PCR reads, yielding one entry per CDR3 protein. This table holds about 480,000 distinct CDR3 sequences, about an eighth found once. Disease in donors with ophthalmopathy had moderate-to-severe activity, CAS ≥3, NOSPECS ≥4 and under 3 months' duration. The PBMCs originated from less than 13 ml of fresh peripheral blood. CDR1 and CDR2 from the germline V gene are DFQATT and SNEGSKA (reference sequence). Trimming pared 4 bases from V and 5 bases from J, leaving 8 bases between. This CDR3 has 11 amino acids.

The chain links TRBV20-1 to TRBJ1-2; D unresolved. Sequences were obtained from blood. The sequence was collected from a woman in her twenties or thirties with Graves' ophthalmopathy. CDR3 bases: TGCAGTGCTAAACACAGATATGGCTACACCATC. Its translation is CSAKHRYGYTI.